Below are 21 T cell receptor beta chains sequenced from a single sample in a study of cytomegalovirus exposure and HLA in healthy donors. Primers for the PCR totalled 60 Vbeta and 13 Jbeta. Clones were sequenced by immunoSEQ multiplex PCR, and TCRdb holds only the in-frame ones, with some missing. Among more than 75,000 clones listed, about 80% were seen once. The sample comprised PBMCs. These receptors all come from a man in his thirties or forties in good health and CMV-seronegative.

The V call is TRBV7-9, the J call TRBJ2-3; 8 positions agree with TRBD1. The CDR3 consists of 16 residues. V was clipped by 5 bases and J by 4 bases; unmatched bases: 11. The germline CDR1 and CDR2 sequences are SEHNR and FQNEAQ (reference sequence). The CDR3 nucleotides are TGTGCCAGCAGCCCCCGGGACAGGTCCCTACCAGATACGCAGTATTTT. Its protein is CASSPRDRSLPDTQYF.

This rearrangement joins TRBV6-1 to TRBJ1-3, with a tentative D call TRBD1 (5 bases). Trimming pared 7 bases from V and 0 bases from J, leaving 13 bases between. The CDR3 covers 15 residues. The germline V gene encodes CDR1 MNHNS and CDR2 SASEGT. The CDR3 nucleotides are TGTGCCAGCATGTCAAGGGACTCCTCTGGAAACACCATATATTTT. Protein product: CASMSRDSSGNTIYF.

The CDR3 reads CASRLTGNTEAFF. CDR3 nucleotide sequence: TGTGCCAGTAGACTGACAGGGAACACTGAAGCTTTCTTT. The chain couples TRBV19 to TRBJ1-1; possibly TRBD1 for D (6 bases). Germline V gene sequence: CDR1 LNHDA, CDR2 SQIVND (reference sequence). The length of the CDR3 is 13 residues. V was pared by 6 bases and J by 1 base, with 9 bases between.

The chain joins TRBV7-9 to TRBJ2-3; 9 bases are shared with TRBD2. V shed 5 bases and J 2 bases; nucleotides not matched to a gene: 8. The CDR3 totals 16 residues. CDR1 and CDR2 (germline): SEHNR, FQNEAQ (reference sequence). The CDR3 is CASSGHLAGSTDTQYF. CDR3 coding DNA: TGTGCCAGCAGCGGTCACCTAGCGGGATCCACAGATACGCAGTATTTT.

This chain joins TRBV6-1 and TRBJ2-7, with 9 bases matching TRBD1. In germline, CDR1 is MNHNS, CDR2 SASEGT. The CDR3 covers 15 residues. V lost 3 bases, J lost 4 bases, and 7 bases stayed unmatched. This chain's CDR3 is CASSEGRTGVYEQYF. The CDR3 coding sequence is TGTGCCAGCAGTGAGGGAAGGACAGGGGTTTACGAGCAGTACTTC.

The V call is TRBV29-1, the J call TRBJ2-5; a possible D gene is TRBD1 (5 bases). The ends were cut back, 6 bases at V and 5 bases at J, with 19 bases in the middle. CDR1 is SQVTM, CDR2 ANQGSEA, per germline. CDR3 length: 14 residues. The chain's CDR3 is CSVGPVRGAETQYF. The CDR3 nucleotides read TGCAGCGTCGGACCGGTAAGGGGTGCCGAGACCCAGTACTTC.

This chain links TRBV6-5 with TRBJ1-6; D possibly corresponds to TRBD1 (6 bases). Germline lookup yields CDR1 MNHEY and CDR2 SVGAGI. The CDR3 extends over 14 amino acids. The germline V and J ends were trimmed by 6 bases and 10 bases, with 16 bases remaining between them. CDR3 nucleotide sequence: TGTGCCAGCAGGGGCCAGGGGAGAGGGTCACCCCTCCACTTT. As protein: CASRGQGRGSPLHF.

The rearrangement joins TRBV28 to TRBJ2-5; 8 nucleotides match TRBD2. Germline V gene lookup returns CDR1 MDHEN and CDR2 SYDVKM. Germline trimming cut 6 bases from V and 5 bases from J; bases unmatched to any gene: 14. This CDR3 region has 16 residues. CDR3 nucleotide sequence: TGTGCCAGCAGCCCGGACCTACCGGGACTAGGGGAGACCCAGTACTTC. Amino acids: CASSPDLPGLGETQYF.

The table lists this clone with a count of one. The CDR3 sequence is CASSGGNSNNQPQHF. Here the CDR3 DNA reads TGTGCCAGCAGTGGAGGGAATTCGAACAATCAGCCCCAGCATTTT. This chain connects TRBV6-1 to TRBJ1-5; D is undetermined. This CDR3 is built from 15 residues. V was shortened by 4 bases and J by 3 bases, with 13 bases between the two germline ends. Germline V gene sequence: CDR1 MNHNS, CDR2 SASEGT.

This clone was observed a single time. A junction boundary mismatches the germline segment, possibly from a read error. The chain recombines TRBV7-9 with TRBJ1-5; no firm D call. Germline V lookup: CDR1 SEHNR, CDR2 FQNEAQ (reference sequence). The CDR3 consists of 12 residues. CDR3 protein: CSSSSLNQPQHF. CDR3 nucleotide sequence: TGTTCCAGCAGCTCCCTTAATCAGCCCCAGCATTTT. The whole variable domain, filled in from reference TRBV7-9 and TRBJ1-5, reads DTGVSQNPRHKITKRGQNVTFRCDPISEHNRLYWYRQTLGQGPEFLTYFQNEAQLEKSRLLSDRFSAERPKGSFSTLEIQRTEQGDSAMYLCSSSSLNQPQHFGDGTRLSIL.

The chain has TRBV18 and TRBJ1-1; D perhaps matches TRBD1 (5 bases). The length of the CDR3 is 13 residues. V was trimmed by 4 bases and J by 11 bases, leaving 17 bases between them. The germline V gene encodes CDR1 KGHSH and CDR2 LQKENI. CDR3: CASSHTAGLEAFF. The CDR3 DNA reads TGTGCCAGCTCACACACCGCAGGGTTGGAGGCTTTCTTT.

The rearrangement uses TRBV4-1 and TRBJ1-1; D remains ambiguous. Per germline, CDR1 MGHRA and CDR2 YSYEKL. V was trimmed by 0 bases and J by 5 bases, leaving 13 bases between them. CDR3 length: 15 amino acids. CDR3 protein: CASSQDRSGGTEAFF. CDR3 bases: TGCGCCAGCAGCCAAGATCGATCGGGAGGAACTGAAGCTTTCTTT.

There are a few counts of this clone. The chain is built from TRBV5-6 and TRBJ2-3; TRBD2 agrees at 10 bases. CDR3 size: 16 residues. V lost 4 bases, J lost 7 bases, and 12 bases stayed unmatched. Per germline, CDR1 SGHDT and CDR2 YYEEEE. This chain's CDR3 is CASSLYIAGGSNTQYF. The CDR3 DNA follows: TGTGCCAGCAGCCTCTACATAGCGGGGGGCTCAAATACGCAGTATTTT.

As for this clone: The same CDR3 arises from other DNA sequences in this sample as well. The chain joins TRBV4-2 to TRBJ2-7; possibly TRBD1 for D (6 bases). This CDR3 has 16 residues. V lost 4 bases and J lost 3, with 19 bases in between. Germline values: CDR1 LGHNA, CDR2 YNFKEQ. The CDR3 loop is CASSPAASGTNYEQYF. The CDR3 DNA reads as TGTGCCAGCAGCCCGGCCGCCTCCGGGACAAACTACGAGCAGTACTTC.

This clone turned up a few times. The rearrangement uses TRBV4-1 and TRBJ2-7; D might be TRBD2 (5 bases). The V end was cut by 0 bases, the J end by 5 bases, with 14 bases between. In germline, CDR1 is MGHRA, CDR2 YSYEKL. The CDR3 spans 15 residues. The CDR3 DNA reads as TGCGCCAGCAGCCAAGAGAACTTACCCGGGGACGAGCAGTACTTC. Protein product: CASSQENLPGDEQYF.

The rearrangement uses TRBV7-3 and TRBJ2-3; TRBD2 aligns across 9 bases. The CDR3 has 15 amino acids. V gave up 5 bases and J gave up 5 bases; unmatched junction bases: 8. Germline CDR1 and CDR2: SGHTA and FQGTGA. CDR3 nucleotide sequence: TGTGCCAGCAGCCCAGGGACTAGCAATGAAGATACGCAGTATTTT. This encodes CASSPGTSNEDTQYF.

CDR3 residues: CASSLTGNQETQYF. The CDR3 nucleotides read TGTGCCAGCAGCCTCACAGGAAACCAAGAGACCCAGTACTTC. J is TRBJ2-5 and V is TRBV7-9, with D possibly being TRBD1 (5 bases). The CDR3 extends over 14 amino acids. The germline V gene encodes CDR1 SEHNR and CDR2 FQNEAQ (reference sequence). V was cut by 5 bases and J by 0 bases, with 10 bases left in between. Variable domain in full (rest from reference TRBV7-9 and TRBJ2-5): DTGVSQNPRHKITKRGQNVTFRCDPISEHNRLYWYRQTLGQGPEFLTYFQNEAQLEKSRLLSDRFSAERPKGSFSTLEIQRTEQGDSAMYLCASSLTGNQETQYFGPGTRLLVL.

The chain couples TRBV5-1 to TRBJ2-1, with D tentatively TRBD2 (6 bases). Trimming pared 2 bases from V and 10 bases from J, leaving 13 bases between. The CDR3 is 13 amino acids. Germline CDR1 is SGHRS and CDR2 is YFSETQ. CDR3: CASSFGGTAEQFF. The CDR3 DNA reads as TGCGCCAGCAGCTTTGGGGGGACGGCGGAGCAGTTCTTC.

The chain carries TRBV7-9 and TRBJ1-2; D remains ambiguous. CDR3 length: 16 residues. Germline V gene data show CDR1 as SEHNR and CDR2 as FQNEAQ (reference sequence). V lost 1 base and J 7 bases, leaving 19 bases between the germline ends. DNA for the CDR3: TGTGCCAGCAGCTTAGGAGGGCCGGTCCCGCCTGGTGGCTACACCTTC. Translating it yields CASSLGGPVPPGGYTF.

V and J are TRBV7-8 and TRBJ2-2, with D possibly matching TRBD2 (6 bases). Germline CDR1 and CDR2: SGHVS and FQNEAQ. Trimming shortened V by 0 bases and J by 0 bases, and 11 bases separated the two germline ends. The CDR3 length is 17 residues. The DNA of the CDR3 is TGTGCCAGCAGCTTAGCGCTGGAGGGCCCGAACACCGGGGAGCTGTTTTTT. Translation: CASSLALEGPNTGELFF.

The chain links TRBV5-8 to TRBJ2-1, with TRBD2 matching over 11 bases. This CDR3 spans 17 amino acids. The V gene end was trimmed by 1 base and the J gene end by 4 bases; junction bases not matched to a gene: 7. Germline CDR1 reads SGHTS; CDR2 reads YDEGEE. The DNA of the CDR3 is TGTGCCAGCAGCTTGAGGCCTAGCGGGAGGAGTTACAATGAGCAGTTCTTC. Its translation is CASSLRPSGRSYNEQFF.